Presented here are 10 T cell receptor beta chains from one specimen sequenced in a study of metastatic and nonmetastatic thyroid tumors. With MiXCR, TCRdb reprocessed the PCR reads. The sample records approximately 32,000 clones, under 40% being singletons. Ahead of thyroid surgery, no patient had received treatment of any kind. The material sequenced was tumor tissue. The origin of the receptors is a female donor with papillary thyroid cancer or a benign thyroid nodule (not recorded which). Some clones in this sample may be carry-over from other donors' samples.

This clone was seen a few times. The chain combines TRBV28 with TRBJ1-1; D is uncertain. The CDR3 is made up of 15 amino acids. The V gene's germline CDR1 is MDHEN and CDR2 SYDVKM. Trimming cost V 2 bases and J 1 base, with 11 bases left between them. In nucleotides, the CDR3 is TGTGCCAGCAGTTTAACCCGCCTCCAGAACACTGAAGCTTTCTTT. It is translated as CASSLTRLQNTEAFF. The variable domain in full, with the rest retrieved from reference TRBV28 and TRBJ1-1, is DVKVTQSSRYLVKRTGEKVFLECVQDMDHENMFWYRQDPGLGLRLIYFSYDVKMKEKGDIPEGYSVSREKKERFSLILESASTNQTSMYLCASSLTRLQNTEAFFGQGTRLTVV.

This clone was picked up a small number of times. This chain uses TRBV28 with TRBJ1-5; the D is unclear. The CDR3 runs to 16 residues. Trimming took 1 base from V and 0 from J, leaving 10 bases between them. Germline CDR1 reads MDHEN; CDR2 reads SYDVKM. The CDR3 loop reads CASSLLRQLSNQPQHF. The CDR3 DNA reads TGTGCCAGCAGTTTATTACGGCAGCTTAGCAATCAGCCCCAGCATTTT.

This clone was seen a few times. The chain has TRBV6-1 and TRBJ2-7, with D perhaps TRBD1 or TRBD2 (5 bases each). The CDR3 is 13 residues long. Trimming shortened V by 7 bases and J by 4 bases, and 14 bases separated the two germline ends. Germline values: CDR1 MNHNS, CDR2 SASEGT. This CDR3 reads CASTSQGGYEQYF. DNA for the CDR3: TGTGCCAGCACCTCCCAGGGCGGGTACGAGCAGTACTTC.

The table lists this clone with a few counts. This rearrangement joins TRBV3-1 to TRBJ2-1, with a possible D match to TRBD2 (6 bases). The CDR3 consists of 15 residues. Looked up from germline, CDR1 is LGHDT and CDR2 is YNNKEL (reference sequence). Between the trimmed V and J ends, which lost 5 bases and 3 bases, there was a span of 14 bases. The CDR3 is CASSKDGGGYNEQFF. In DNA form, the CDR3 reads TGTGCCAGCAGCAAGGACGGGGGAGGCTACAATGAGCAGTTCTTC.

The chain carries TRBV18 and TRBJ2-7; D ambiguous. The CDR3 sequence is 11 residues long. Germline-derived CDR1 and CDR2 are KGHSH and LQKENI. V was cut by 2 bases and J by 6 bases, with 5 bases left in between. The DNA of the CDR3 is TGTGCCAGCTCACCAGATATCGAGCAGTACTTC. Translating it yields CASSPDIEQYF.

The genes are TRBV5-1 and TRBJ2-3; 10 bases line up with TRBD2. Germline V gene data show CDR1 as SGHRS and CDR2 as YFSETQ. The CDR3 sequence is 17 residues long. The V segment lost 3 bases and the J segment 4 bases; nucleotides outside the gene matches: 11. CDR3: CASSYYSSGGGADTQYF. In DNA, the CDR3 is TGCGCCAGCAGCTACTACTCAAGCGGGGGGGGCGCAGATACGCAGTATTTT.

The CDR3 loop is CASSLSGSRGETQYF. DNA of the CDR3: TGTGCCAGCAGTCTCAGCGGATCCCGAGGGGAGACCCAGTACTTC. The V gene is TRBV7-9, the J gene TRBJ2-5; D is possibly TRBD2 (5 bases). Germline values: CDR1 SEHNR, CDR2 FQNEAQ (reference sequence). Trimming left V 6 bases short and J 5 bases short, with 19 bases between. This CDR3 contains 15 residues. The full variable domain, in which reference TRBV7-9 and TRBJ2-5 provide the parts outside the CDR3, is DTGVSQNPRHKITKRGQNVTFRCDPISEHNRLYWYRQTLGQGPEFLTYFQNEAQLEKSRLLSDRFSAERPKGSFSTLEIQRTEQGDSAMYLCASSLSGSRGETQYFGPGTRLLVL.

CDR3: CSASGPAANEQYF. The CDR3 DNA is TGCAGTGCTAGCGGGCCAGCAGCTAACGAGCAGTACTTC. The chain is built from TRBV20-1 and TRBJ2-7; D call uncertain. Germline V lookup: CDR1 DFQATT, CDR2 SNEGSKA (reference sequence). This CDR3 is built from 13 residues. The germline V and J ends were trimmed by 3 bases and 5 bases, with 14 bases remaining between them.

This clone appeared a few times. The junction differs from germline at one of its ends, possibly a read error. V gene TRBV6-1 combines with J gene TRBJ1-2, with D hard to call. Germline V lookup: CDR1 MNHNS, CDR2 SASEGT. The CDR3 consists of 10 residues. This CDR3 reads CASREDGYTF. CDR3 in DNA: TGTGCCAGCAGGGAAGATGGCTACACCTTC.

This chain joins TRBV5-1 and TRBJ2-1; D not certain. The CDR3 loop spans 11 amino acids. CDR1 and CDR2 (germline): SGHRS, YFSETQ. V lost 0 bases, J lost 8 bases, and 3 bases lay in between. The CDR3 nucleotides are TGCGCCAGCAGCTTGGATCATGAGCAGTTCTTC. This translates into CASSLDHEQFF.